This T cell receptor beta chain is drawn from a study of blood T cell repertoires in COVID-19. Study summary: Italy, Spain and the United States were the sources of the convalescent and acute COVID-19 samples. The cDNA or gDNA used as material had been derived from T cells, B-cell-depleted T cells, or PBMCs.

Methods used by the authors: Quantification of nucleated cells was approximated via reference gene primer amplification. Assay: immunoSEQ multiplex PCR; the TCRdb copy retains only in-frame clones and omits some. V, J and clone size reflect that table, while D and trimming were determined from the DNA. Here the sample spans about 150,000 clones, just under 85% being singletons. Comment on this clone: Other DNA sequences of this sample code for an identical CDR3.

Per the germline V gene, CDR1 is SGHTA and CDR2 is FQGNSA. Trimming shortened V by 4 bases and J by 2 bases, and 8 bases separated the two germline ends. The CDR3 is 13 residues long. This sequence was found in a woman older than 75 with acute or convalescent COVID-19. Sequencing was carried out using peripheral blood. The genes are TRBV7-2 and TRBJ1-1, with D perhaps TRBD1 (5 bases). CDR3 amino acids: CASSSDRNTEAFF. The CDR3 DNA reads TGTGCCAGCAGCTCAGACAGAAACACTGAAGCTTTCTTT. Complete variable domain (other parts from reference TRBV7-2 and TRBJ1-1): GAGVSQSPSNKVTEKGKDVELRCDPISGHTALYWYRQSLGQGLEFLIYFQGNSAPDKSGLPSDRFSAERTGGSVSTLTIQRTQQEDSAVYLCASSSDRNTEAFFGQGTRLTVV.